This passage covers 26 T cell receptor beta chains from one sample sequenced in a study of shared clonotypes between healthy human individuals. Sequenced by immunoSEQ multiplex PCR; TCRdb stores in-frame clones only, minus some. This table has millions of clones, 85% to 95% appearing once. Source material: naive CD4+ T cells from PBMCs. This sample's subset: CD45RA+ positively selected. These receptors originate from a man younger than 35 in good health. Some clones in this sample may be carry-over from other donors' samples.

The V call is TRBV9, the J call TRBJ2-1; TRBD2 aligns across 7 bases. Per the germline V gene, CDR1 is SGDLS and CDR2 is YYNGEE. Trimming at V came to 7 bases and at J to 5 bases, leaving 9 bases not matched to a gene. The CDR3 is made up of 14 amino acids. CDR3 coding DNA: TGTGCCAGCCAAGTTTCTAGCGGACACAATGAGCAGTTCTTC. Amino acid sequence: CASQVSSGHNEQFF.

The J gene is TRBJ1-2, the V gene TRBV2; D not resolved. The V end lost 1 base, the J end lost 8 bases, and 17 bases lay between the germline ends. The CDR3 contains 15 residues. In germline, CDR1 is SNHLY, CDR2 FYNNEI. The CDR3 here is CASSEDGIASGGYTF. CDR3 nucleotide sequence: TGTGCCAGCAGTGAAGACGGAATAGCGAGTGGAGGCTACACCTTC.

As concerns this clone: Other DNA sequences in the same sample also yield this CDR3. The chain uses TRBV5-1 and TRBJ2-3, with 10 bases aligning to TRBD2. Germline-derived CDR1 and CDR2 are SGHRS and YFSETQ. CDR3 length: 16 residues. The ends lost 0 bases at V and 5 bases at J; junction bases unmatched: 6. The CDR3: CASSLGLAGAGDTQYF. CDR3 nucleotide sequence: TGCGCCAGCAGCTTGGGGCTAGCGGGAGCGGGAGATACGCAGTATTTT.

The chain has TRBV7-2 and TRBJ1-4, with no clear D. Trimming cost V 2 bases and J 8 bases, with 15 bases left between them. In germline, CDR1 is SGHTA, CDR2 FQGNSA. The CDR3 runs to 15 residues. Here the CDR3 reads CASSLSVTTKEKLFF. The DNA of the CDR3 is TGTGCCAGCAGCTTATCGGTCACTACCAAGGAAAAACTGTTTTTT.

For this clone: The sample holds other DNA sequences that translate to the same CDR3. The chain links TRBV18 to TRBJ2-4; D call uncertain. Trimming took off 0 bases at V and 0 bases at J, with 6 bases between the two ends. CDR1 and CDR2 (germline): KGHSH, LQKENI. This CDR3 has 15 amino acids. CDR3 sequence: CASSPPGLAKNIQYF. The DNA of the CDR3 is TGTGCCAGCTCACCACCGGGATTAGCCAAAAACATTCAGTACTTC.

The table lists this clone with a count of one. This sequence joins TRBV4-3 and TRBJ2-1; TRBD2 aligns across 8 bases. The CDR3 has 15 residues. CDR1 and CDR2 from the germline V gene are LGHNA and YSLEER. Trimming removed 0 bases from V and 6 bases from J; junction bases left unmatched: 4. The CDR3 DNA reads TGCGCCAGCAGCCAAGAATTGGGGACTAGCAATGAGCAGTTCTTC. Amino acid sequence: CASSQELGTSNEQFF.

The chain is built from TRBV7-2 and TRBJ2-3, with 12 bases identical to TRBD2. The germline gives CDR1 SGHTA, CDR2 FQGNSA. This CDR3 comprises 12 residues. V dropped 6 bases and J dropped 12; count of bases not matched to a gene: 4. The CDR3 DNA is TGTGCCAGCAGTAACGGACTAGCGGGACAGTATTTT. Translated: CASSNGLAGQYF.

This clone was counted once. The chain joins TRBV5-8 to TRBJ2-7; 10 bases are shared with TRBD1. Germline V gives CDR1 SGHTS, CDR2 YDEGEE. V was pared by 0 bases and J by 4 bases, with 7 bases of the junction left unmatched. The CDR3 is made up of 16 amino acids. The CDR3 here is CASSLGQGTGVYEQYF. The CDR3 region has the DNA TGTGCCAGCAGCTTGGGGCAAGGGACAGGGGTTTACGAGCAGTACTTC.

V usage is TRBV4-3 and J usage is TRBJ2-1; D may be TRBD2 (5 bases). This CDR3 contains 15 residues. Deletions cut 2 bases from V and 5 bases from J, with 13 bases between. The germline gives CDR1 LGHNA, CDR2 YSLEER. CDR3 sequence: CASSQTGITNNEQFF. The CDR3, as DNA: TGCGCCAGCAGCCAAACCGGGATCACCAACAATGAGCAGTTCTTC.

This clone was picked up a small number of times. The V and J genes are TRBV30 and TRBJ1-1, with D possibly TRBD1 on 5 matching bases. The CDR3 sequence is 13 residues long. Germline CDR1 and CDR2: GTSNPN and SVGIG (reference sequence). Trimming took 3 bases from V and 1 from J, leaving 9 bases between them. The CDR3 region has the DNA TGTGCCTGGAGCCGGGGGTCGAACACTGAAGCTTTCTTT. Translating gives CAWSRGSNTEAFF.

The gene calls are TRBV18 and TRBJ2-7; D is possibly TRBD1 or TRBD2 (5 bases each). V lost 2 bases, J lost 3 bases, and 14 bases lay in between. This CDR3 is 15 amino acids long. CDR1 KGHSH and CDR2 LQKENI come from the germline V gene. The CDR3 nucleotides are TGTGCCAGCTCACCAACGGGACCACCATTCTACGAGCAGTACTTC. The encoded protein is CASSPTGPPFYEQYF.

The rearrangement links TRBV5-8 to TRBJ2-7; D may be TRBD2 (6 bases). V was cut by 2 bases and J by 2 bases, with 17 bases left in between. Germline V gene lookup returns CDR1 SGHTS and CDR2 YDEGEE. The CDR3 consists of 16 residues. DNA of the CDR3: TGTGCCAGCAGCTTACTTTTGGCTAGCGTAACCTACGAGCAGTACTTC. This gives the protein CASSLLLASVTYEQYF.

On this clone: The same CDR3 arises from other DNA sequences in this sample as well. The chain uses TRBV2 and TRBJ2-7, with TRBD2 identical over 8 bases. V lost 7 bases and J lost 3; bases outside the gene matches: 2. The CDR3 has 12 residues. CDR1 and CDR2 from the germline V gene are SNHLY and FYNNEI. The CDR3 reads CASTGGGYEQYF. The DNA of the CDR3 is TGTGCCAGCACGGGAGGGGGCTACGAGCAGTACTTC.

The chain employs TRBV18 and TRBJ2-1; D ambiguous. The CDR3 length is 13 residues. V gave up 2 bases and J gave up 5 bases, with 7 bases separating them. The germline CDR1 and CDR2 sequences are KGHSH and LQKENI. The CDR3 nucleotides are TGTGCCAGCTCACCATGGCGAGACAATGAGCAGTTCTTC. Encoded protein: CASSPWRDNEQFF.

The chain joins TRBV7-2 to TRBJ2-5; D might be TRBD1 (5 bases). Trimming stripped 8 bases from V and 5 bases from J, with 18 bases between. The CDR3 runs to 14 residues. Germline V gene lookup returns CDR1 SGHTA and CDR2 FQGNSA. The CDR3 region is CASGALGYRETQYF. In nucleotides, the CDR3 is TGTGCCAGCGGAGCCTTAGGGTACAGGGAGACCCAGTACTTC.

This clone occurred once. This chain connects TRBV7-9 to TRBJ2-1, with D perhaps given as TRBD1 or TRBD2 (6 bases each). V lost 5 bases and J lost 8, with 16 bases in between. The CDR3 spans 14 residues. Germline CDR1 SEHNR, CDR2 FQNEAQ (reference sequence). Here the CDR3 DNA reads TGTGCCAGCAGCCCGATAGGGGGGCAACATGAGCAGTTCTTC. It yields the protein CASSPIGGQHEQFF.

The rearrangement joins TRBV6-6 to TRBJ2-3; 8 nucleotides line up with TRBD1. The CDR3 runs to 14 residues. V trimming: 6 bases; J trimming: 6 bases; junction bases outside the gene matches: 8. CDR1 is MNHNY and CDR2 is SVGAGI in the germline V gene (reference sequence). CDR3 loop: CASRPRQGRDTQYF. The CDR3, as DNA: TGTGCCAGCAGGCCCCGACAGGGGAGGGATACGCAGTATTTT.

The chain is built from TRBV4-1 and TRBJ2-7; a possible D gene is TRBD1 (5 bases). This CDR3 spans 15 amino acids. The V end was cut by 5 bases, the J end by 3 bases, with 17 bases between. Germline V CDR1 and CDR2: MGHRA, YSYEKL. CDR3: CASSSSTGTYYEQYF. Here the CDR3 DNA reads TGCGCCAGCAGCTCATCTACAGGTACTTACTACGAGCAGTACTTC.

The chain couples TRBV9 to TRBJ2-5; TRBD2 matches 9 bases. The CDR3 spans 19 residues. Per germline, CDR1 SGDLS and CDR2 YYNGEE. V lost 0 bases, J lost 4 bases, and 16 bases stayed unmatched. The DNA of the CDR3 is TGTGCCAGCAGCGTAGACGCGGGGAGGTCTAGCGGGATTAGAGAGACCCAGTACTTC. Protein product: CASSVDAGRSSGIRETQYF.

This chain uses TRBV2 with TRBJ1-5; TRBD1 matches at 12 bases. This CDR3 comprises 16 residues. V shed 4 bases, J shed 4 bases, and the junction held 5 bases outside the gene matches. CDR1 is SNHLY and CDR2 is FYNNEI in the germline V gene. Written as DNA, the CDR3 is TGTGCCAGCAGTGCGGGACAGGGGGCAGGGAATCAGCCCCAGCATTTT. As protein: CASSAGQGAGNQPQHF. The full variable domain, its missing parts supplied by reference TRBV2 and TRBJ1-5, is EPEVTQTPSHQVTQMGQEVILRCVPISNHLYFYWYRQILGQKVEFLVSFYNNEISEKSEIFDDQFSVERPDGSNFTLKIRSTKLEDSAMYFCASSAGQGAGNQPQHFGDGTRLSIL.

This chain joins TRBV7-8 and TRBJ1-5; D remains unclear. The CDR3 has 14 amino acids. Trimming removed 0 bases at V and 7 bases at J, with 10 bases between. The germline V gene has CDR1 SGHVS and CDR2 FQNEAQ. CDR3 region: CASSLAGAGQPQHF. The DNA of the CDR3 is TGTGCCAGCAGCTTAGCGGGTGCGGGACAGCCCCAGCATTTT.

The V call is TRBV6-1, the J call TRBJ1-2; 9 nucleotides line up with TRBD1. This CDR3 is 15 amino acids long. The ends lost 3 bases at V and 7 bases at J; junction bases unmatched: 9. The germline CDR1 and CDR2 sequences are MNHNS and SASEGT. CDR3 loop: CASSDLIQGARGYTF. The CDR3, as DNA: TGTGCCAGCAGTGATTTAATACAGGGGGCGCGTGGCTACACCTTC.

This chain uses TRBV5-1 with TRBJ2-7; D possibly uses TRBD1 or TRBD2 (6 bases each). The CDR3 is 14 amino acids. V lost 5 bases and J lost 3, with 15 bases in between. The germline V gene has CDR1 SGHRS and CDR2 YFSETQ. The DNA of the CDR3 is TGCGCCAGCAGGATCGGGGGCGGGAACTACGAGCAGTACTTC. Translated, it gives CASRIGGGNYEQYF. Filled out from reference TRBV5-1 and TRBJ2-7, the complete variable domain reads KAGVTQTPRYLIKTRGQQVTLSCSPISGHRSVSWYQQTPGQGLQFLFEYFSETQRNKGNFPGRFSGRQFSNSRSEMNVSTLELGDSALYLCASRIGGGNYEQYFGPGTRLTVT.

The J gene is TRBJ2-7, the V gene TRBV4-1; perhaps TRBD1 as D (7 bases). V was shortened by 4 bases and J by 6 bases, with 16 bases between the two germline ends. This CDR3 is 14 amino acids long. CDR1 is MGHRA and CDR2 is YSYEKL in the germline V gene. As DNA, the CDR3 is TGCGCCAGCAGCCGTCAGACAGGGACTTTCGAGCAGTACTTC. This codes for CASSRQTGTFEQYF.

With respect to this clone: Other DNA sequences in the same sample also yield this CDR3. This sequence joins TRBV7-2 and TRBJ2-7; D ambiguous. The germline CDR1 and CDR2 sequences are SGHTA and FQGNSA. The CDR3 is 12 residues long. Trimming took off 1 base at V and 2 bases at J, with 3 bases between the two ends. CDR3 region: CASSLGTYEQYF. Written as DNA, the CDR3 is TGTGCCAGCAGCTTAGGGACCTACGAGCAGTACTTC.

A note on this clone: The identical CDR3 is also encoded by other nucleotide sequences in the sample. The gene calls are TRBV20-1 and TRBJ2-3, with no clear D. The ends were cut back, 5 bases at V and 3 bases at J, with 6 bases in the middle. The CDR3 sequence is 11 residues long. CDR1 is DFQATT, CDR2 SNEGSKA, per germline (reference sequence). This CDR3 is CSAPLTDTQYF. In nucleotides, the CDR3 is TGCAGTGCTCCCCTAACAGATACGCAGTATTTT.